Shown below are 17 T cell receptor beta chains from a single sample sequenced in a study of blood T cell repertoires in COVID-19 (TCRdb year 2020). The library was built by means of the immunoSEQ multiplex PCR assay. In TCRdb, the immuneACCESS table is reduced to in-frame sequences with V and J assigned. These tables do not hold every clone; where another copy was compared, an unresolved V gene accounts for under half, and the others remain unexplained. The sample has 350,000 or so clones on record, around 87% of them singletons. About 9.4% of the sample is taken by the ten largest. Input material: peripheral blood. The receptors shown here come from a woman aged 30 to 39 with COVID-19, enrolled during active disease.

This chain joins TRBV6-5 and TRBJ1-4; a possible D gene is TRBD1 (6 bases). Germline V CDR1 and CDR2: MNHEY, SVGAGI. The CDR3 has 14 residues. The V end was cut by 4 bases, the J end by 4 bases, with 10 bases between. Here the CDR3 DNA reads TGTGCCAGCAGTTCAGGGGCGGGTAATGAAAAACTGTTTTTT. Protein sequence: CASSSGAGNEKLFF.

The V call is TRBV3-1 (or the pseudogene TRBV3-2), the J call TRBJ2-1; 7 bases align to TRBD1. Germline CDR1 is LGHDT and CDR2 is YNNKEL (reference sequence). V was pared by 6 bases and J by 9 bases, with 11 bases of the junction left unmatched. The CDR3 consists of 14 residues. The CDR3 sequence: CASRDNRGRIEQFF. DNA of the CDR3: TGTGCCAGCAGGGATAACAGGGGTAGGATTGAGCAGTTCTTC.

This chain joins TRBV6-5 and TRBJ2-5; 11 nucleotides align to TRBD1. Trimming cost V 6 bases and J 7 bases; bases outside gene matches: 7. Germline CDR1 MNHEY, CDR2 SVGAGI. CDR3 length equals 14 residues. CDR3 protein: CASRRGGQGGTQYF. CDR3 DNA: TGTGCCAGCAGGAGAGGGGGACAGGGGGGGACCCAGTACTTC.

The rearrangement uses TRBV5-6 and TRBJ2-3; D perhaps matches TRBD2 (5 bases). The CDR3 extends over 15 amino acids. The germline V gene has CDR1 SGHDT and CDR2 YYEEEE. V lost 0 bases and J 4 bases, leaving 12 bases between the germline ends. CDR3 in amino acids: CASSLVVGSADTQYF. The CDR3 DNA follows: TGTGCCAGCAGCTTGGTTGTTGGGAGCGCAGATACGCAGTATTTT.

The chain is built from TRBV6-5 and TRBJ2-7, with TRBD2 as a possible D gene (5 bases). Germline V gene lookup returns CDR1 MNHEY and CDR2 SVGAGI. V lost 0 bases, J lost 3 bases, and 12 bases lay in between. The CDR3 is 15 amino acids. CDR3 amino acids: CASSYSSLAVYEQYF. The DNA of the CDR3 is TGTGCCAGCAGTTACTCGAGTCTAGCAGTCTACGAGCAGTACTTC.

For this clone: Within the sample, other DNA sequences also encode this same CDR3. The CDR3 protein is CASSRGQGGEQYF. CDR3 in DNA: TGTGCCAGCAGCCGCGGACAGGGCGGCGAGCAGTACTTC. J is TRBJ2-7 and V is TRBV3-1 (or the pseudogene TRBV3-2); 8 nucleotides align to TRBD1. Germline CDR1 is LGHDT and CDR2 is YNNKEL (reference sequence). J was trimmed by 6 bases and V by 4 bases; bases with no gene match: 5. The CDR3 is 13 amino acids.

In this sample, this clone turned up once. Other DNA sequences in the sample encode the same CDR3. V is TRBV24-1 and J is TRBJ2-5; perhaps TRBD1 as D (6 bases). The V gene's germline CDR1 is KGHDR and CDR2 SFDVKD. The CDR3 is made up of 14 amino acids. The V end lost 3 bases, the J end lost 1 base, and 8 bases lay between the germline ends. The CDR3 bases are TGTGCCACCAGTGATGGGACACCCCAAGAGACCCAGTACTTC. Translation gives CATSDGTPQETQYF.

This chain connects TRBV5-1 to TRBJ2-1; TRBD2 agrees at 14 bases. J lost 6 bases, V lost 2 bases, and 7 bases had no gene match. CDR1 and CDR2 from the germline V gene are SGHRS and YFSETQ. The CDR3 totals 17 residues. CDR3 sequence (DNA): TGCGCCAGCAGCTTCCTGACTAGCGGGAGGGATGCCAATGAGCAGTTCTTC. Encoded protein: CASSFLTSGRDANEQFF.

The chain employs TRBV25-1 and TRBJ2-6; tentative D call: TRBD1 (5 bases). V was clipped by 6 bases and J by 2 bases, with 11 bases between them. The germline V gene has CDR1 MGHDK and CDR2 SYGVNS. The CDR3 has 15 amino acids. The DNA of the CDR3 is TGTGCCAGCAGCCTAGGGGCACCTGGGGCCAACGTCCTGACTTTC. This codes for CASSLGAPGANVLTF.

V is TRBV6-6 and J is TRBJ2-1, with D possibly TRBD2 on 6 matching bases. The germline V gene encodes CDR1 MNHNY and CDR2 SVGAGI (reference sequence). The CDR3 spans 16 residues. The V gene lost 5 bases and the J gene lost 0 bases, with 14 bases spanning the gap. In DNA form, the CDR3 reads TGTGCCAGCAGTCCTCCGCGGGGTAGCTCCTACAATGAGCAGTTCTTC. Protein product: CASSPPRGSSYNEQFF.

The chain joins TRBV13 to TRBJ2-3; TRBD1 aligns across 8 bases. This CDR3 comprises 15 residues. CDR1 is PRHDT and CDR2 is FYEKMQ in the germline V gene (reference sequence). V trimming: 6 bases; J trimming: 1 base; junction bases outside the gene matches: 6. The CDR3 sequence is CASRDGQGGTDTQYF. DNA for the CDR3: TGTGCCAGCAGGGATGGACAGGGTGGCACAGATACGCAGTATTTT.

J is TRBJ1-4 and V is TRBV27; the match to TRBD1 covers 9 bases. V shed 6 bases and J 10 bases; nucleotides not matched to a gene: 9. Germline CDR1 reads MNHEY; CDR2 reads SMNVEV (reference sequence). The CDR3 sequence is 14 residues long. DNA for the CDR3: TGTGCCAGCAGCCGGACAGGGGAGGGGGGAAAACTGTTTTTT. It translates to CASSRTGEGGKLFF. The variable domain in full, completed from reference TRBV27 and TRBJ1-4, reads EAQVTQNPRYLITVTGKKLTVTCSQNMNHEYMSWYRQDPGLGLRQIYYSMNVEVTDKGDVPEGYKVSRKEKRNFPLILESPSPNQTSLYFCASSRTGEGGKLFFGSGTQLSVL.

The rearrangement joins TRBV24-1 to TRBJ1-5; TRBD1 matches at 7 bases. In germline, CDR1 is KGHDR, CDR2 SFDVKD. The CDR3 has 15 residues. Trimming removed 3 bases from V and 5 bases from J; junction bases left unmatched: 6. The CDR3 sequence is CATSDPRDRDQPQHF. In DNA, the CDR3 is TGTGCCACCAGTGATCCCCGCGACAGGGATCAGCCCCAGCATTTT.

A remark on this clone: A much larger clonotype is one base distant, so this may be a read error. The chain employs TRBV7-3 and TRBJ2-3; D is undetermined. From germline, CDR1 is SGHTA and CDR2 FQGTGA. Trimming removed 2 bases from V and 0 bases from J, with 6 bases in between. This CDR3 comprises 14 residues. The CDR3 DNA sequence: TGTGCCAGCAGCTTAGACGGGAGCACAGATACGCAGTATTTT. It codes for CASSLDGSTDTQYF.

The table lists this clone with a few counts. The CDR3 here is CATSDPGTGGGQPQHF. The CDR3 DNA follows: TGTGCCACCAGTGACCCCGGGACAGGGGGTGGACAGCCCCAGCATTTT. V is TRBV24-1 and J is TRBJ1-5, with 11 bases lining up with TRBD1. Germline CDR1 is KGHDR and CDR2 is SFDVKD. This CDR3 has 16 amino acids. The V gene end was trimmed by 4 bases and the J gene end by 7 bases; junction bases not matched to a gene: 8.

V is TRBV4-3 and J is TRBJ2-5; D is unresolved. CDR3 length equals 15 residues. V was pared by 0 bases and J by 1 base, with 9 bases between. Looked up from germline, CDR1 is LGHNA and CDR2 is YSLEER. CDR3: CASSQDFASQETQYF. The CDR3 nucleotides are TGCGCCAGCAGCCAAGATTTTGCGTCCCAAGAGACCCAGTACTTC.

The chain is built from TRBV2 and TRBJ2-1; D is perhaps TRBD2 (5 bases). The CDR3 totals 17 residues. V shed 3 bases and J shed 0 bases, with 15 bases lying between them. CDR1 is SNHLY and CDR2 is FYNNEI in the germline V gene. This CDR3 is CASSESRTRPSYNEQFF. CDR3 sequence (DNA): TGTGCCAGCAGTGAGTCCAGGACTCGCCCCTCCTACAATGAGCAGTTCTTC.